The entry below describes one TCR beta chain. Its antigen is unidentified. TCRdb reprocessed the reads with MiXCR, giving one entry per CDR3 protein. The sample gives 600,000 to 700,000 distinct CDR3 sequences, around 30% of which show up once; about 18% is in the top ten. The data were obtained in a study of T cell repertoires in cytomegalovirus infection. The CDR3 totals 15 residues. Per germline, CDR1 MNHEY and CDR2 SVGEGT. V was trimmed by 6 bases and J by 4 bases, leaving 19 bases between them. This rearrangement joins TRBV6-2 or TRBV6-3 to TRBJ2-7, with D unclear. The starting material was cultured PBMCs, obtained from culture after CMV antigen stimulation. The clonotype comes from a human donor in good health (CMV status not recorded). Some clones in this sample may be carry-over from other donors' samples. The CDR3 sequence: CASSLVDIQYYEQYF. The CDR3 DNA follows: TGTGCCAGCAGCCTCGTGGATATACAATATTACGAGCAGTACTTC.